This entry lists 14 T cell receptor beta chains sequenced from one sample in a study of blood T cell repertoires in COVID-19. Some clones are missing from TCRdb's copy, which holds only in-frame ones; the method was immunoSEQ multiplex PCR. The sample yields tens of thousands of clones, roughly 88% seen once. Sequencing was done on a sample of peripheral blood. Receptors originate from a man aged 50-59 years with acute or convalescent COVID-19.

V is TRBV9 and J is TRBJ1-3; D is uncertain. The germline CDR1 and CDR2 sequences are SGDLS and YYNGEE. This CDR3 region has 17 residues. Between the trimmed V and J ends, which lost 3 bases and 4 bases, there was a span of 20 bases. In DNA, the CDR3 is TGTGCCAGCAGCGAGTCCGGGAAAGCAGCATTCGGAAACACCATATATTTT. This sequence encodes CASSESGKAAFGNTIYF.

The chain recombines TRBV9 with TRBJ1-1; D remains unclear. Trimming removed 4 bases at V and 9 bases at J, with 4 bases between. The CDR3 has 9 amino acids. Looked up from germline, CDR1 is SGDLS and CDR2 is YYNGEE. CDR3 sequence (DNA): TGTGCCAGCAGCCCTAAAGCTTTCTTT. It is translated as CASSPKAFF.

This chain joins TRBV5-1 and TRBJ1-1; possible D gene TRBD1, 6 bases. The CDR3 has 13 residues. Germline assignment: CDR1 SGHRS and CDR2 YFSETQ. V was pared by 0 bases and J by 12 bases, with 15 bases between. The CDR3 region is CASSLGGLGMPFF. The CDR3 nucleotides read TGCGCCAGCAGCTTGGGGGGGCTCGGCATGCCTTTCTTT.

To note about this clone: Other DNA sequences in this specimen translate into the identical CDR3. This sequence joins TRBV29-1 and TRBJ2-5; 10 bases line up with TRBD2. This CDR3 has 14 residues. The germline V gene encodes CDR1 SQVTM and CDR2 ANQGSEA. The V and J ends lost 4 bases and 5 bases, in that order; junction bases with no gene match: 7. The CDR3 sequence: CSVGSGGARETQYF. CDR3 in DNA: TGCAGCGTTGGAAGCGGGGGGGCCAGGGAGACCCAGTACTTC.

The rearrangement uses TRBV9 and TRBJ2-7, with TRBD1 as a possible D gene (6 bases). The CDR3 runs 13 residues. In germline, CDR1 is SGDLS, CDR2 YYNGEE. V was cut by 0 bases and J by 7 bases, with 11 bases left in between. CDR3 region: CASSVDGQGEQYF. CDR3 nucleotide sequence: TGTGCCAGCAGCGTAGATGGCCAGGGGGAGCAGTACTTC.

The chain links TRBV28 to TRBJ1-5, with a possible D match to TRBD1 (5 bases). This CDR3 spans 14 amino acids. CDR1 and CDR2 from the germline V gene are MDHEN and SYDVKM. V lost 8 bases and J 2 bases, leaving 13 bases between the germline ends. CDR3 sequence: CASRDSLGNQPQHF. In nucleotides, the CDR3 is TGTGCCAGCCGAGACAGCCTCGGCAATCAGCCCCAGCATTTT.

The V gene is TRBV5-1, the J gene TRBJ2-1; 11 bases align to TRBD2. Germline CDR1 reads SGHRS; CDR2 reads YFSETQ. This CDR3 spans 15 amino acids. V gave up 1 base and J gave up 8 bases; unmatched junction bases: 5. CDR3 protein: CASSLMLAGGDEQFF. The CDR3 nucleotides read TGCGCCAGCAGCTTGATGCTAGCGGGAGGAGATGAGCAGTTCTTC.

The chain has TRBV18 and TRBJ2-1, with D tentatively TRBD2 (5 bases). Germline V gene sequence: CDR1 KGHSH, CDR2 LQKENI. The CDR3 covers 14 residues. Trimming removed 0 bases at V and 4 bases at J, with 7 bases between. CDR3 sequence: CASSPPGGYNEQFF. The CDR3 DNA sequence: TGTGCCAGCTCACCACCAGGAGGATACAATGAGCAGTTCTTC.

The chain recombines TRBV7-8 with TRBJ2-1, with D perhaps matching TRBD1 (5 bases). The ends were cut back, 1 base at V and 0 bases at J, with 10 bases in the middle. This CDR3 is built from 16 residues. CDR1 is SGHVS, CDR2 FQNEAQ, per germline. The CDR3 sequence is CASSLGVGVSYNEQFF. CDR3 bases: TGTGCCAGCAGCTTAGGAGTAGGGGTCTCCTACAATGAGCAGTTCTTC. Full variable domain (outside the CDR3, taken from reference TRBV7-8 and TRBJ2-1): GAGVSQSPRYKVAKRGQDVALRCDPISGHVSLFWYQQALGQGPEFLTYFQNEAQLDKSGLPSDRFFAERPEGSVSTLKIQRTQQEDSAVYLCASSLGVGVSYNEQFFGPGTRLTVL.

The V gene is TRBV7-2, the J gene TRBJ2-2, with D maybe TRBD2 (5 bases). Trimming stripped 1 base from V and 6 bases from J, with 12 bases between. There are 15 residues in the CDR3. Germline CDR1 SGHTA, CDR2 FQGNSA. The CDR3 loop reads CASSLGTPRSGELFF. DNA of the CDR3: TGTGCCAGCAGCTTAGGGACTCCTCGATCCGGGGAGCTGTTTTTT.

The chain joins TRBV9 to TRBJ2-7; TRBD2 matches at 10 bases. The V gene's germline CDR1 is SGDLS and CDR2 YYNGEE. The CDR3 sequence is 16 residues long. Trimming cost V 4 bases and J 5 bases; bases outside gene matches: 12. The CDR3 here is CASSPSGGSGRDEQYF. CDR3 in DNA: TGTGCCAGCAGCCCCTCCGGGGGGAGCGGGAGGGACGAGCAGTACTTC.

This chain's CDR3 is CASSPIPSVGNTQYF. Written as DNA, the CDR3 is TGTGCCAGCTCACCAATCCCGTCGGTCGGGAATACGCAGTATTTT. V and J are TRBV18 and TRBJ2-3; tentative D call: TRBD2 (5 bases). Trimming took 2 bases from V and 7 from J, leaving 16 bases between them. The CDR3 contains 15 residues. Germline V lookup: CDR1 KGHSH, CDR2 LQKENI.

This clone was detected once. The V and J genes are TRBV27 and TRBJ1-1; D is possibly TRBD1 (6 bases). The ends were cut back, 4 bases at V and 5 bases at J, with 11 bases in the middle. Per the germline V gene, CDR1 is MNHEY and CDR2 is SMNVEV (reference sequence). This CDR3 region has 13 residues. CDR3 in amino acids: CASSYARGTEAFF. The CDR3, as DNA: TGTGCCAGCAGTTACGCCAGGGGTACTGAAGCTTTCTTT.

V and J are TRBV10-2 and TRBJ1-6, with D maybe TRBD1 (5 bases). Germline CDR1 and CDR2: WSHSY and SAAADI. The CDR3 sequence is 16 residues long. Trimming cost V 4 bases and J 8 bases, with 18 bases left between them. The CDR3 DNA follows: TGCGCCAGCAGTGTCAAAGGACGGCAGGGATATTCACCCCTCCACTTT. Translated: CASSVKGRQGYSPLHF.